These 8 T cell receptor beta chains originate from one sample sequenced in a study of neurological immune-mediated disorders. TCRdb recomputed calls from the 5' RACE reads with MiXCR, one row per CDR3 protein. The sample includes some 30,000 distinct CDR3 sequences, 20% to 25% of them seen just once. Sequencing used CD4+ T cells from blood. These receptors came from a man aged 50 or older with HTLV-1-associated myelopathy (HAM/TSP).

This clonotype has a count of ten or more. The CDR3 spells CASSQDRQSTYGYTF. In nucleotides, the CDR3 is TGCGCCAGCAGCCAAGATCGGCAGTCGACCTATGGCTACACCTTC. The chain couples TRBV4-1 to TRBJ1-2, with D hard to call. The CDR3 spans 15 residues. With 0 bases removed from V and 4 bases from J, the gap between germline ends came to 12 bases. Looked up from germline, CDR1 is MGHRA and CDR2 is YSYEKL.

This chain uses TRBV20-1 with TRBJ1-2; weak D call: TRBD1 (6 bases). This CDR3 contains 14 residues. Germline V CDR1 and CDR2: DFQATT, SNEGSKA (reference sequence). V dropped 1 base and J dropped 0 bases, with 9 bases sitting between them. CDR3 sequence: CSARGGPPNYGYTF. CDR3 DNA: TGCAGTGCTAGAGGGGGGCCTCCTAACTATGGCTACACCTTC.

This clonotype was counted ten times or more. Here the CDR3 reads CASSAGGASGSETQYF. The DNA of the CDR3 is TGTGCCAGCAGCGCGGGGGGGGCTAGCGGGAGCGAGACCCAGTACTTC. The chain carries TRBV9 and TRBJ2-5, with 10 nucleotides matching TRBD2. V trimming: 3 bases; J trimming: 5 bases; junction bases outside the gene matches: 10. Germline-derived CDR1 and CDR2 are SGDLS and YYNGEE. There are 16 residues in the CDR3.

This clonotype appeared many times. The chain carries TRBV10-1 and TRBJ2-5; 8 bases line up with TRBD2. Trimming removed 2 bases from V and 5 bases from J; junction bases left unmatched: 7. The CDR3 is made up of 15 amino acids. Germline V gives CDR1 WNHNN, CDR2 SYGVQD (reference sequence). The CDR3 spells CASSEGSGGRETQYF. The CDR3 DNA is TGCGCCAGCAGTGAGGGCAGCGGGGGCCGGGAGACCCAGTACTTC.

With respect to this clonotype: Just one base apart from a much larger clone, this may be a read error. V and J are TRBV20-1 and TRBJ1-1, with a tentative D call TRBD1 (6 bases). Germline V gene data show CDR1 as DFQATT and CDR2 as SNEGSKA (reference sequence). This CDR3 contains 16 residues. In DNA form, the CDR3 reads TGCAGTGCGCCTTCTGGAACAGGGCGCGGATTCACTGAAGATTTCTTT. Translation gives CSAPSGTGRGFTEDFF.

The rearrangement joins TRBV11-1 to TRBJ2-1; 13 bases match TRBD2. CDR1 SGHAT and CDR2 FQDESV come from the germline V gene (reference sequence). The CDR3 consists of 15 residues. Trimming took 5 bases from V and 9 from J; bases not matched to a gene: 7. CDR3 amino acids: CASSRGLAGAIEQFF. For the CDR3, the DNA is TGTGCCAGCAGCAGAGGACTAGCGGGAGCCATTGAGCAGTTCTTC.

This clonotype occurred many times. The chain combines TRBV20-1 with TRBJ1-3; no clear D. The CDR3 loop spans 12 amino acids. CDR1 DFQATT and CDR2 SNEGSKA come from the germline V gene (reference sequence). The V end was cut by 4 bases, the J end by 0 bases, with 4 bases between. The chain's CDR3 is CSAINSGNTIYF. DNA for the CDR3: TGCAGTGCTATAAACTCTGGAAACACCATATATTTT.

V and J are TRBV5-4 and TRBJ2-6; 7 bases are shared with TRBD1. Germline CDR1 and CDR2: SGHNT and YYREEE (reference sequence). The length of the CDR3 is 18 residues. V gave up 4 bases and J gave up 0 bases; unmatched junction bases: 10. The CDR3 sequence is CASSLAGTAFSGANVLTF. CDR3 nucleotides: TGTGCCAGCAGCCTGGCCGGGACAGCCTTCTCTGGGGCCAACGTCCTGACTTTC.